The next 30 T cell receptor beta chains were all read from a single sample in a study of CD8+CD57+ T cells in acquired aplastic anemia. Profiles of TCR beta VDJ and CDR3 were generated from a genomic DNA template. In TCRdb, the reads were re-called with MiXCR into one record per CDR3 protein. The table has 200,000 or so distinct CDR3 sequences, about three fifths seen once. Source material: sorted CD4+, CD8+, or CD8+CD57+ T cells (not recorded which) from PBMCs. The receptors originated from a human donor with severe aplastic anemia or a healthy control (not recorded which).

This clonotype was recorded a few times. The rearrangement joins TRBV7-6 to TRBJ2-3; D unresolved. The CDR3 is made up of 12 amino acids. CDR1 is SGHVS, CDR2 FNYEAQ, per germline. Trimming removed 4 bases from V and 4 bases from J, with 6 bases in between. The CDR3 nucleotides read TGTGCCAGCAGCTCCTGGGCAGATACGCAGTATTTT. This translates into CASSSWADTQYF. Full variable domain (outside the CDR3, taken from reference TRBV7-6 and TRBJ2-3): GAGVSQSPRYKVTKRGQDVALRCDPISGHVSLYWYRQALGQGPEFLTYFNYEAQQDKSGLPNDRFSAERPEGSISTLTIQRTEQRDSAMYRCASSSWADTQYFGPGTRLTVL.

The chain combines TRBV10-1 with TRBJ2-5; D is ambiguous. Germline CDR1 reads WNHNN; CDR2 reads SYGVQD (reference sequence). The length of the CDR3 is 14 residues. Trimming stripped 6 bases from V and 3 bases from J, with 14 bases between. CDR3 nucleotides: TGCGCCAGCAGAATTCCTTCCGCAAAAGAGACCCAGTACTTC. Protein product: CASRIPSAKETQYF.

The table lists this clonotype with a count of one. The rearrangement links TRBV7-6 to TRBJ1-4; D gene uncertain. Trimming removed 1 base from V and 8 bases from J, with 17 bases in between. Germline CDR1 and CDR2: SGHVS and FNYEAQ. CDR3 length: 16 residues. The CDR3 loop is CASSLGPPGLSEKLFF. The CDR3 DNA is TGTGCCAGCAGCTTAGGTCCCCCCGGGTTAAGCGAAAAACTGTTTTTT.

The V gene is TRBV2, the J gene TRBJ2-3; the D gene is possibly TRBD1 (6 bases). Trimming shortened V by 10 bases and J by 0 bases, and 14 bases separated the two germline ends. The CDR3 runs 14 residues. Germline CDR1 reads SNHLY; CDR2 reads FYNNEI. The CDR3: CATPRTASTDTQYF. As DNA, the CDR3 is TGTGCCACCCCAAGGACAGCTAGCACAGATACGCAGTATTTT.

This clonotype was picked up one time. The chain uses TRBV7-2 and TRBJ2-7, with 13 nucleotides matching TRBD2. Germline loops: CDR1 SGHTA, CDR2 FQGNSA. This CDR3 comprises 16 residues. V lost 1 base, J lost 5 bases, and 5 bases stayed unmatched. CDR3 nucleotides: TGTGCCAGCAGCTTAGTTGGACTAGCGGGAGCAAACGAGCAGTACTTC. This sequence encodes CASSLVGLAGANEQYF.

This clonotype appeared a single time. The rearrangement links TRBV2 to TRBJ1-6; D unclear. CDR1 and CDR2 (germline): SNHLY, FYNNEI. V lost 5 bases to trimming and J lost 0 bases, with 5 bases between them. The CDR3 has 14 residues. In nucleotides, the CDR3 is TGTGCCAGCAGTTTGAGCTCCTATAATTCACCCCTCCACTTT. Its protein is CASSLSSYNSPLHF.

The chain joins TRBV29-1 to TRBJ1-2; D is unclear. Trimming pared 2 bases from V and 8 bases from J, leaving 9 bases between. The V gene's germline CDR1 is SQVTM and CDR2 ANQGSEA. This CDR3 comprises 11 residues. This CDR3 is CSVEYRNGYTF. As DNA, the CDR3 is TGCAGCGTTGAATACAGAAACGGCTACACCTTC.

The chain has TRBV24-1 and TRBJ2-5; D might be TRBD1 (6 bases). The germline V gene encodes CDR1 KGHDR and CDR2 SFDVKD. The V and J ends lost 1 base and 3 bases respectively, with 8 bases between them. The CDR3 extends over 14 amino acids. CDR3 region: CATSDLGGKETQYF. In DNA, the CDR3 is TGTGCCACCAGTGATTTAGGGGGAAAAGAGACCCAGTACTTC.

This clonotype was counted a few times. This chain uses TRBV12-3 or TRBV12-4 with TRBJ2-7, with 13 bases identical to TRBD2. There are 15 residues in the CDR3. The trim removed 6 bases at V and 2 bases at J, leaving 4 bases unmatched. The CDR3 reads CASRTSGGSAYEQYF. The DNA for the CDR3 is TGTGCCAGCAGGACTAGCGGGGGGAGCGCCTACGAGCAGTACTTC.

This clonotype was detected ten times or more. The CDR3 loop reads CASSPDITHTEAFF. CDR3 nucleotide sequence: TGCGCCAGCAGCCCGGACATTACCCACACTGAAGCTTTCTTT. The chain couples TRBV5-1 to TRBJ1-1; TRBD1 is a possible D gene (5 bases). The CDR3 extends over 14 amino acids. The V gene's germline CDR1 is SGHRS and CDR2 YFSETQ. The V and J ends lost 4 bases and 3 bases respectively, with 13 bases between them.

The rearrangement joins TRBV10-3 to TRBJ2-1, with TRBD2 matching over 7 bases. V shed 6 bases, J shed 4 bases, and the junction held 6 bases outside the gene matches. The CDR3 sequence is 14 residues long. From germline, CDR1 is ENHRY and CDR2 SYGVKD. The CDR3 DNA sequence: TGTGCCATCAGGGCGGGACTACAATACAATGAGCAGTTCTTC. This translates into CAIRAGLQYNEQFF.

The chain couples TRBV10-3 to TRBJ1-2; unclear D gene. V was pared by 10 bases and J by 7 bases, with 13 bases between. The CDR3 runs 11 residues. CDR1 and CDR2 from the germline V gene are ENHRY and SYGVKD. The CDR3, as DNA: TGTGCCACGAGGGCGGAGAGTGGCTACACCTTC. Amino acids: CATRAESGYTF.

CDR3 in amino acids: CASSYAHWHYYTGELFF. DNA of the CDR3: TGCGCCAGCAGCTACGCTCATTGGCACTACTACACCGGGGAGCTGTTTTTT. The chain couples TRBV5-1 to TRBJ2-2; no firm D call. Germline values: CDR1 SGHRS, CDR2 YFSETQ. V was trimmed by 3 bases and J by 3 bases, leaving 18 bases between them. The CDR3 spans 17 residues.

The chain joins TRBV20-1 to TRBJ2-5, with a possible D match to TRBD2 (5 bases). V dropped 3 bases and J dropped 1 base, with 9 bases sitting between them. Germline assignment: CDR1 DFQATT and CDR2 SNEGSKA (reference sequence). The CDR3 length is 13 residues. DNA of the CDR3: TGCAGTGCTAGCGGAGGAGGCCAAGAGACCCAGTACTTC. It encodes CSASGGGQETQYF.

V and J are TRBV19 and TRBJ1-5, with a tentative D call TRBD1 (5 bases). The CDR3 spans 14 residues. Germline CDR1 reads LNHDA; CDR2 reads SQIVND (reference sequence). Trimming shortened V by 5 bases and J by 3 bases, and 11 bases separated the two germline ends. CDR3 loop: CASSPTATNQPQHF. DNA for the CDR3: TGTGCCAGTAGTCCGACAGCTACCAATCAGCCCCAGCATTTT. Full variable domain (missing parts from reference TRBV19 and TRBJ1-5): DGGITQSPKYLFRKEGQNVTLSCEQNLNHDAMYWYRQDPGQGLRLIYYSQIVNDFQKGDIAEGYSVSREKKESFPLTVTSAQKNPTAFYLCASSPTATNQPQHFGDGTRLSIL.

This rearrangement joins TRBV7-9 to TRBJ2-5, with 9 positions matching TRBD2. This CDR3 spans 15 amino acids. CDR1 and CDR2 from the germline V gene are SEHNR and FQNEAQ (reference sequence). V lost 1 base, J lost 5 bases, and 5 bases stayed unmatched. This CDR3 reads CASSLGRGGQETQYF. CDR3 nucleotide sequence: TGTGCCAGCAGCTTAGGGCGGGGGGGTCAGGAGACCCAGTACTTC.

CDR3 sequence reads: CSLAPDRGYEQYF. In nucleotides, the CDR3 is TGCAGCTTAGCCCCGGACAGGGGATACGAGCAGTACTTC. The chain employs TRBV29-1 and TRBJ2-7, with 9 positions matching TRBD1. The germline gives CDR1 SQVTM, CDR2 ANQGSEA. V shed 8 bases, J shed 4 bases, and the junction held 9 bases outside the gene matches. This CDR3 has 13 amino acids.

The V gene is TRBV5-1, the J gene TRBJ2-7; 7 positions agree with TRBD1. V lost 0 bases, J lost 4 bases, and 10 bases stayed unmatched. CDR3 length: 16 residues. CDR1 SGHRS and CDR2 YFSETQ come from the germline V gene. CDR3 residues: CASSLEPGDRGYEQYF. The CDR3 DNA is TGCGCCAGCAGCTTGGAGCCCGGGGACAGAGGATACGAGCAGTACTTC.

About this clonotype: The CDR3 ends on some other residue instead of the conserved phenylalanine or tryptophan, so this is likely a read error. The chain uses TRBV7-2 and TRBJ2-7, with no clear D. The germline V and J ends were trimmed by 1 base and 0 bases, with 4 bases remaining between them. CDR1 SGHTA and CDR2 FQGNSA come from the germline V gene. The CDR3 length is 13 residues. The CDR3 region has the DNA TGTGCCAGCAGCTTAGGTCCCTCCTACGAGCAGTACTCC. It encodes CASSLGPSYEQYS.

The gene calls are TRBV19 and TRBJ1-1, with 8 bases identical to TRBD1. CDR3 length equals 13 residues. Trimming at V came to 9 bases and at J to 2 bases, leaving 5 bases not matched to a gene. The germline gives CDR1 LNHDA, CDR2 SQIVND (reference sequence). The CDR3 DNA reads TGTGCCAGCAACGACAGGGGCAACACTGAAGCTTTCTTT. Amino acid sequence: CASNDRGNTEAFF.

With regard to this clonotype: The junction shows a germline mismatch at one end, possibly a read error. This chain connects TRBV5-1 to TRBJ1-2; D is undetermined. The CDR3 sequence is 13 residues long. CDR1 SGHRS and CDR2 YFSETQ come from the germline V gene. CDR3 bases: TGCGCCAGCAGCTTAGACGGACGTTATGGCCACACCTTC. It is translated as CASSLDGRYGHTF. Variable domain in full (rest from reference TRBV5-1 and TRBJ1-2): KAGVTQTPRYLIKTRGQQVTLSCSPISGHRSVSWYQQTPGQGLQFLFEYFSETQRNKGNFPGRFSGRQFSNSRSEMNVSTLELGDSALYLCASSLDGRYGHTFGSGTRLTVV.

The J gene is TRBJ2-5, the V gene TRBV19; weak D call: TRBD2 (6 bases). Trimming took off 5 bases at V and 10 bases at J, with 20 bases between the two ends. The CDR3 is 14 residues long. Germline V lookup: CDR1 LNHDA, CDR2 SQIVND (reference sequence). CDR3 bases: TGTGCCAGTAGTCTGGCGGGGTGGGGTGTGGACCAGTACTTC. Residues: CASSLAGWGVDQYF.

This chain connects TRBV4-1 to TRBJ2-7; 7 bases align to TRBD1. This CDR3 comprises 12 residues. Germline CDR1 reads MGHRA; CDR2 reads YSYEKL. The V gene end was trimmed by 4 bases and the J gene end by 10 bases; junction bases not matched to a gene: 7. The CDR3: CASSLLQGTQYF. In DNA, the CDR3 is TGCGCCAGCAGCCTATTACAGGGGACACAGTACTTC.

This clonotype was detected ten times or more. The rearrangement uses TRBV7-9 and TRBJ2-7; D may match TRBD1 or TRBD2 (5 bases each). With 3 bases removed from V and 2 bases from J, the gap between germline ends came to 17 bases. This CDR3 spans 16 amino acids. The germline V gene encodes CDR1 SEHNR and CDR2 FQNEAQ (reference sequence). The CDR3 DNA is TGTGCCAGCAGCTTTTACCAAATGGGGGTAGCCTACGAGCAGTACTTC. Translation: CASSFYQMGVAYEQYF. The full variable domain, its missing parts supplied by reference TRBV7-9 and TRBJ2-7, is DTGVSQNPRHKITKRGQNVTFRCDPISEHNRLYWYRQTLGQGPEFLTYFQNEAQLEKSRLLSDRFSAERPKGSFSTLEIQRTEQGDSAMYLCASSFYQMGVAYEQYFGPGTRLTVT.

The chain links TRBV7-9 to TRBJ2-2; perhaps TRBD1 as D (6 bases). Deletions cut 5 bases from V and 2 bases from J, with 15 bases between. From germline, CDR1 is SEHNR and CDR2 FQNEAQ (reference sequence). This CDR3 is 16 amino acids long. The CDR3 loop is CASSQVGQRNTGELFF. CDR3 coding DNA: TGTGCCAGCAGCCAGGTGGGACAACGAAACACCGGGGAGCTGTTTTTT.

This clonotype was seen only once. This rearrangement joins TRBV5-1 to TRBJ2-7, with 10 bases aligning to TRBD1. This CDR3 comprises 15 residues. The germline gives CDR1 SGHRS, CDR2 YFSETQ. V was clipped by 0 bases and J by 6 bases; unmatched bases: 6. The CDR3 here is CASSLDGQGGGEQYF. The CDR3 DNA sequence: TGCGCCAGCAGCTTGGATGGACAGGGGGGAGGCGAGCAGTACTTC.

The rearrangement joins TRBV14 to TRBJ1-6; D unclear. V was trimmed by 6 bases and J by 8 bases, leaving 11 bases between them. The V gene's germline CDR1 is SGHDN and CDR2 FVKESK. This CDR3 has 13 amino acids. The CDR3 bases are TGTGCCAGCAGTTTCGGGGATCATTCACCCCTCCACTTT. Amino acids: CASSFGDHSPLHF.

The genes are TRBV14 and TRBJ2-7, with TRBD2 matching 11 bases. V shed 3 bases, J shed 3 bases, and the junction held 4 bases outside the gene matches. The CDR3 contains 15 residues. Looked up from germline, CDR1 is SGHDN and CDR2 is FVKESK. The CDR3 DNA reads TGTGCCAGCAGCCACCTACTAGCGGGGGACTACGAGCAGTACTTC. Protein product: CASSHLLAGDYEQYF.

J is TRBJ2-7 and V is TRBV2; the D is unclear. In germline, CDR1 is SNHLY, CDR2 FYNNEI. The CDR3 sequence is 13 residues long. The ends were cut back, 6 bases at V and 2 bases at J, with 11 bases in the middle. The CDR3 region is CASSEPYTYEQYF. CDR3 nucleotide sequence: TGTGCCAGCAGCGAACCTTATACCTACGAGCAGTACTTC.

Ten or more counts support this clonotype. The chain carries TRBV19 and TRBJ2-5; perhaps TRBD2 as D (5 bases). Germline CDR1 and CDR2: LNHDA and SQIVND (reference sequence). CDR3 length: 13 residues. V shed 2 bases and J shed 1 base, with 5 bases lying between them. The CDR3, as DNA: TGTGCCAGTAGTATACGGGGCCAAGAGACCCAGTACTTC. Translation: CASSIRGQETQYF.